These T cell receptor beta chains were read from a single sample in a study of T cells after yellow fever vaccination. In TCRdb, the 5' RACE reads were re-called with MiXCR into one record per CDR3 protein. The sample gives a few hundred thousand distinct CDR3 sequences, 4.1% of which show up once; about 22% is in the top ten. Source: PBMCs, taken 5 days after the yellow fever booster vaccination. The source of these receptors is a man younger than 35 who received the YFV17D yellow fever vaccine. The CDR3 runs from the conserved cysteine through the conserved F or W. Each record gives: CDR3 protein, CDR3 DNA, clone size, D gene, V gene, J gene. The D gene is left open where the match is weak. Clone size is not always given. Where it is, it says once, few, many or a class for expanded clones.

CDR3aa: CASSSGGSAKNIQYF; CDR3nt: TGTGCCAGCAGTTCAGGGGGTTCAGCCAAAAACATTCAGTACTTC; abundance: many; d_gene: TRBD1; v_gene: TRBV7-2; j_gene: TRBJ2-4
CDR3aa: CASSLLSQPQHF; CDR3nt: TGTGCCAGCAGTTTGTTGAGTCAGCCCCAGCATTTT; abundance: once; d_gene: NA; v_gene: TRBV28; j_gene: TRBJ1-5
CDR3aa: CASSFIAGGPGTQYF; CDR3nt: TGTGCCAGCAGCTTTATAGCGGGGGGGCCCGGTACGCAGTATTTT; abundance: few; d_gene: TRBD2; v_gene: TRBV7-2; j_gene: TRBJ2-3
CDR3aa: CRGTGIGSYGYTF; CDR3nt: TGCAGAGGGACAGGGATTGGGTCCTATGGCTACACCTTC; abundance: NA; d_gene: TRBD1; v_gene: TRBV20-1; j_gene: TRBJ1-2
CDR3aa: CSAYMGGLRDYGYTF; CDR3nt: TGCAGTGCCTATATGGGAGGACTCCGGGACTATGGCTACACCTTC; abundance: NA; d_gene: NA; v_gene: TRBV20-1; j_gene: TRBJ1-2
CDR3aa: CASSHVTGNYGYTF; CDR3nt: TGTGCCAGCAGCCATGTGACGGGGAACTATGGCTACACCTTC; abundance: NA; d_gene: NA; v_gene: TRBV7-9; j_gene: TRBJ1-2
CDR3aa: CASSLGDRRADTQYF; CDR3nt: TGTGCCAGCAGTTTAGGTGACAGGCGGGCAGATACGCAGTATTTT; abundance: few; d_gene: NA; v_gene: TRBV12-3/TRBV12-4; j_gene: TRBJ2-3
CDR3aa: CASSHLVGDTQYF; CDR3nt: TGCGCCAGCAGCCACCTCGTCGGAGATACGCAGTATTTT; abundance: few; d_gene: NA; v_gene: TRBV4-3; j_gene: TRBJ2-3
CDR3aa: CASSFGAGGAYTEAFF; CDR3nt: TGTGCCAGCAGCTTTGGGGCAGGGGGCGCCTACACTGAAGCTTTCTTT; abundance: NA; d_gene: TRBD1; v_gene: TRBV5-6; j_gene: TRBJ1-1
CDR3aa: CASSYSIGQGGGSPLHF; CDR3nt: TGTGCCAGCAGTTACTCGATCGGACAGGGAGGTGGCTCACCCCTCCACTTT; abundance: few; d_gene: TRBD1; v_gene: TRBV6-2/TRBV6-3; j_gene: TRBJ1-6
CDR3aa: CASSPDTGNTEAFF; CDR3nt: TGCGCCAGCAGCCCGGATACAGGGAACACTGAAGCTTTCTTT; abundance: many; d_gene: NA; v_gene: TRBV5-1; j_gene: TRBJ1-1
CDR3aa: CASSEVRSEKLFF; CDR3nt: TGTGCCAGCAGTGAAGTCAGGAGTGAAAAACTGTTTTTT; abundance: few; d_gene: NA; v_gene: TRBV6-1; j_gene: TRBJ1-4
CDR3aa: CASSSWGTGGDEQFF; CDR3nt: TGTGCTAGCAGCTCTTGGGGGACAGGGGGCGATGAGCAGTTCTTC; abundance: many; d_gene: TRBD1; v_gene: TRBV7-7; j_gene: TRBJ2-1
CDR3aa: CSVVGGRPEAFF; CDR3nt: TGCAGCGTTGTGGGGGGTAGGCCTGAAGCTTTCTTT; abundance: few; d_gene: NA; v_gene: TRBV29-1; j_gene: TRBJ1-1
CDR3aa: CASSRKAGTGSDEQYF; CDR3nt: TGTGCCAGCAGCCGAAAAGCCGGGACAGGGTCGGACGAGCAGTACTTC; abundance: many; d_gene: TRBD1; v_gene: TRBV7-9; j_gene: TRBJ2-7
CDR3aa: CASSLVEGIYGYTF; CDR3nt: TGTGCCAGCAGCTTAGTTGAGGGTATCTATGGCTACACCTTC; abundance: few; d_gene: NA; v_gene: TRBV7-2; j_gene: TRBJ1-2
CDR3aa: CATSRDLRGNEQFF; CDR3nt: TGTGCCACCAGCAGAGATCTTCGGGGGAATGAGCAGTTCTTC; abundance: many; d_gene: NA; v_gene: TRBV15; j_gene: TRBJ2-1
CDR3aa: CASSQAGTGNEQYF; CDR3nt: TGTGCCAGCAGCCAGGCCGGGACAGGGAACGAGCAGTACTTC; abundance: NA; d_gene: TRBD1; v_gene: TRBV4-2; j_gene: TRBJ2-7
CDR3aa: CASSYSRGGQGANEQYF; CDR3nt: TGTGCCAGCAGTTACTCGAGAGGGGGACAGGGAGCAAACGAGCAGTACTTC; abundance: few; d_gene: TRBD1; v_gene: TRBV6-5; j_gene: TRBJ2-7
CDR3aa: CASSPRARVEEKLFF; CDR3nt: TGTGCCAGCAGCCCGCGGGCCCGAGTCGAGGAAAAACTGTTTTTT; abundance: NA; d_gene: NA; v_gene: TRBV9; j_gene: TRBJ1-4
CDR3aa: CASSPEDRGRGNSPLHF; CDR3nt: TGTGCCAGCAGCCCCGAGGACAGGGGACGGGGAAATTCACCCCTCCACTTT; abundance: few; d_gene: TRBD1; v_gene: TRBV7-3; j_gene: TRBJ1-6
CDR3aa: CASSQVGTGDNYGYTF; CDR3nt: TGTGCCAGCAGCCAGGTCGGGACAGGCGATAACTATGGCTACACCTTC; abundance: many; d_gene: TRBD1; v_gene: TRBV4-2; j_gene: TRBJ1-2
CDR3aa: CSARRGGDQNSYNSPLHF; CDR3nt: TGCAGTGCACGCCGGGGAGGGGATCAAAACTCCTATAATTCACCCCTCCACTTT; abundance: NA; d_gene: NA; v_gene: TRBV20-1; j_gene: TRBJ1-6
CDR3aa: CASSSGGQHGQFF; CDR3nt: TGTGCCAGCAGCTCCGGAGGACAGCACGGGCAGTTCTTC; abundance: few; d_gene: NA; v_gene: TRBV7-9; j_gene: TRBJ2-1
CDR3aa: CASTIDVYPGETQYF; CDR3nt: TGTGCCAGCACCATTGACGTATACCCCGGAGAGACCCAGTACTTC; abundance: few; d_gene: NA; v_gene: TRBV5-4; j_gene: TRBJ2-5
CDR3aa: CASSGPGPGAAEAFF; CDR3nt: TGTGCCAGCAGCGGACCGGGCCCCGGGGCTGCTGAAGCTTTCTTT; abundance: few; d_gene: NA; v_gene: TRBV5-4; j_gene: TRBJ1-1
CDR3aa: CASSLAQANSPLHF; CDR3nt: TGTGCCAGCAGCTTAGCGCAGGCCAATTCACCCCTCCACTTT; abundance: many; d_gene: NA; v_gene: TRBV7-9; j_gene: TRBJ1-6
CDR3aa: CASSLVGTSGENEQFF; CDR3nt: TGTGCCAGCAGCTTAGTTGGGACTAGCGGGGAGAATGAGCAGTTCTTC; abundance: NA; d_gene: TRBD2; v_gene: TRBV7-2; j_gene: TRBJ2-1
CDR3aa: CASSYAGDTGELFF; CDR3nt: TGTGCCAGCAGTTACGCGGGGGACACCGGGGAGCTGTTTTTT; abundance: NA; d_gene: TRBD2; v_gene: TRBV6-2/TRBV6-3; j_gene: TRBJ2-2
CDR3aa: CATSGGNTGELFF; CDR3nt: TGTGCCACCAGTGGGGGGAACACCGGGGAGCTGTTTTTT; abundance: many; d_gene: NA; v_gene: TRBV24-1; j_gene: TRBJ2-2
CDR3aa: CASRQGGVNTEAFF; CDR3nt: TGTGCCAGTAGGCAGGGGGGAGTGAACACTGAAGCTTTCTTT; abundance: NA; d_gene: TRBD1; v_gene: TRBV19; j_gene: TRBJ1-1
CDR3aa: CASSLEGGYQETQYF; CDR3nt: TGTGCCAGCAGCTTGGAAGGGGGCTACCAAGAGACCCAGTACTTC; abundance: few; d_gene: TRBD1; v_gene: TRBV5-4; j_gene: TRBJ2-5
CDR3aa: CASRGQGLSYEQYF; CDR3nt: TGTGCCAGTAGGGGGCAGGGTCTCTCCTACGAGCAGTACTTC; abundance: few; d_gene: TRBD1; v_gene: TRBV12-3/TRBV12-4; j_gene: TRBJ2-7
CDR3aa: CASSQDFRAREDEQFF; CDR3nt: TGCGCCAGCAGCCAAGATTTTAGGGCCCGTGAGGATGAGCAGTTCTTC; abundance: many; d_gene: NA; v_gene: TRBV4-3; j_gene: TRBJ2-1
CDR3aa: CASSYSMLEQFF; CDR3nt: TGTGCCAGCAGTTACTCGATGCTGGAGCAGTTCTTC; abundance: many; d_gene: NA; v_gene: TRBV6-2/TRBV6-3; j_gene: TRBJ2-1
CDR3aa: CATSQSGTGRGDEQFF; CDR3nt: TGTGCCACCAGTCAAAGCGGGACGGGACGGGGCGATGAGCAGTTCTTC; abundance: NA; d_gene: TRBD2; v_gene: TRBV24-1; j_gene: TRBJ2-1
CDR3aa: CASRDREVIETQYF; CDR3nt: TGCGCCAGTCGGGACCGGGAGGTGATAGAGACCCAGTACTTC; abundance: NA; d_gene: TRBD2; v_gene: TRBV5-1; j_gene: TRBJ2-5
CDR3aa: CASSVGGYSPGELFF; CDR3nt: TGTGCCAGCAGCGTAGGGGGATATTCACCCGGGGAGCTGTTTTTT; abundance: few; d_gene: NA; v_gene: TRBV9; j_gene: TRBJ2-2
CDR3aa: CASSKLDRLTDTQYF; CDR3nt: TGCGCCAGCAGCAAGCTAGACAGATTAACAGATACGCAGTATTTT; abundance: NA; d_gene: NA; v_gene: TRBV4-1; j_gene: TRBJ2-3
CDR3aa: CASSLGLISPLHF; CDR3nt: TGTGCCAGCAGTTTGGGCTTGATTTCACCCCTCCACTTT; abundance: many; d_gene: NA; v_gene: TRBV12-3/TRBV12-4; j_gene: TRBJ1-6
CDR3aa: CAISDRGGEAFF; CDR3nt: TGTGCCATCTCTGACAGGGGGGGCGAAGCTTTCTTT; abundance: many; d_gene: TRBD1; v_gene: TRBV10-3; j_gene: TRBJ1-1
CDR3aa: CASSPTTGVDYGYTF; CDR3nt: TGTGCCAGCTCACCTACGACAGGGGTAGACTATGGCTACACCTTC; abundance: few; d_gene: TRBD1; v_gene: TRBV18; j_gene: TRBJ1-2
CDR3aa: CASNQLAGVTYEQYF; CDR3nt: TGCGCCAGCAACCAACTAGCGGGGGTGACCTACGAGCAGTACTTC; abundance: many; d_gene: TRBD2; v_gene: TRBV5-1; j_gene: TRBJ2-7